The 29 T cell receptor beta chains below come from one sample, sequenced in a study of blood T cells in healthy people across ages. For the second PCR, which ran for about 6 to 12 cycles, a sample-barcoded 5' primer and a J-beta primer mix were used. Each CDR3 protein is one row after TCRdb ran MiXCR on the 5' RACE reads. This sample has approximately 730,000 distinct CDR3 sequences, with 53% found just once. The sample comprised blood. Source of these receptors: a man at least 80 years old in good health.

This clonotype was seen repeatedly, ten times or more. The V gene is TRBV7-2, the J gene TRBJ2-7; 8 nucleotides line up with TRBD2. V trimming: 2 bases; J trimming: 2 bases; junction bases outside the gene matches: 2. The CDR3 totals 14 residues. Germline CDR1 reads SGHTA; CDR2 reads FQGNSA. CDR3 DNA sequence: TGTGCCAGCAGCTTAACAGCGGGAGCCTACGAGCAGTACTTC. Translating it yields CASSLTAGAYEQYF.

This chain connects TRBV5-6 to TRBJ2-1, with D possibly being TRBD2 (6 bases). The CDR3 sequence is 15 residues long. V was pared by 0 bases and J by 14 bases, with 21 bases between. CDR1 and CDR2 (germline): SGHDT, YYEEEE. The CDR3 DNA sequence: TGTGCCAGCAGCTTGGGGGGGGTCGGCCATGAGGAGAAGTTCTTC. Translated: CASSLGGVGHEEKFF.

This clonotype occurred a few times. The gene calls are TRBV5-1 and TRBJ2-3, with 15 bases that match TRBD2. With 0 bases clipped from V and 5 bases from J, the junction kept 1 base outside the gene matches. Germline V gives CDR1 SGHRS, CDR2 YFSETQ. This CDR3 is built from 16 residues. CDR3 coding DNA: TGCGCCAGCAGCTTGGAGGGACTAGCGGGAGGAGATACGCAGTATTTT. The encoded protein is CASSLEGLAGGDTQYF.

Only a few counts were recorded for this clonotype. The V gene is TRBV29-1, the J gene TRBJ2-1, with TRBD2 matching over 9 bases. Germline CDR1 SQVTM, CDR2 ANQGSEA. V lost 7 bases, J lost 10 bases, and 20 bases stayed unmatched. CDR3 length: 16 residues. The CDR3 spells CSAIETGRGTSGEQFF. The CDR3 nucleotides are TGCAGCGCGATAGAAACCGGGAGGGGAACTAGCGGGGAGCAGTTCTTC.

J is TRBJ1-6 and V is TRBV7-6, with D hard to call. The CDR3 is made up of 14 amino acids. V was clipped by 5 bases and J by 4 bases, with 9 bases between them. Germline assignment: CDR1 SGHVS and CDR2 FNYEAQ. The DNA of the CDR3 is TGTGCCAGCAGCCCTGGGCTATATAATTCACCCCTCCACTTT. It yields the protein CASSPGLYNSPLHF.

The chain joins TRBV28 to TRBJ2-5; a possible D gene is TRBD1 (5 bases). V lost 6 bases, J lost 2 bases, and 10 bases lay in between. The CDR3 is 13 amino acids. Germline V gene lookup returns CDR1 MDHEN and CDR2 SYDVKM. The CDR3 nucleotides are TGTGCCAGCAGGTGGACAAGACAAGAGACCCAGTACTTC. Its protein product is CASRWTRQETQYF.

The chain combines TRBV5-1 with TRBJ1-1, with D possibly matching TRBD1 (5 bases). Between the trimmed V and J ends, which lost 2 bases and 2 bases, there was a span of 10 bases. Germline loops: CDR1 SGHRS, CDR2 YFSETQ. The CDR3 has 14 residues. The CDR3 region is CASSFGTQNTEAFF. The CDR3 nucleotides read TGCGCCAGCAGCTTCGGGACGCAAAACACTGAAGCTTTCTTT.

This clonotype was detected only a few times. The V gene is TRBV20-1, the J gene TRBJ2-1; 10 nucleotides line up with TRBD2. Germline V gives CDR1 DFQATT, CDR2 SNEGSKA (reference sequence). This CDR3 spans 11 amino acids. The V and J ends lost 6 bases and 15 bases, in that order; junction bases with no gene match: 8. CDR3 sequence (DNA): TGCAGTGCGGGGACTAGCGTTATTTGGTTCTTC. This gives the protein CSAGTSVIWFF.

This chain joins TRBV24-1 and TRBJ2-3, with 9 bases that match TRBD1. J lost 0 bases, V lost 0 bases, and 3 bases had no gene match. The length of the CDR3 is 17 residues. In germline, CDR1 is KGHDR, CDR2 SFDVKD. The CDR3 nucleotides are TGTGCCACCAGTGATTTGCAGGGGACAGGGAGCACAGATACGCAGTATTTT. Residues: CATSDLQGTGSTDTQYF.

The chain has TRBV7-2 and TRBJ1-5; D gene uncertain. Germline V CDR1 and CDR2: SGHTA, FQGNSA. This CDR3 has 15 amino acids. V was shortened by 1 base and J by 1 base, with 8 bases between the two germline ends. CDR3 nucleotides: TGTGCCAGCAGCTTAGTCAAGGGAAGCAATCAGCCCCAGCATTTT. Protein sequence: CASSLVKGSNQPQHF.

The chain combines TRBV27 with TRBJ1-5, with 7 positions matching TRBD1. The CDR3 spans 18 residues. V was clipped by 6 bases and J by 2 bases; unmatched bases: 16. CDR1 MNHEY and CDR2 SMNVEV come from the germline V gene (reference sequence). The CDR3 reads CASSDRVLAGNRNQPQHF. The CDR3 DNA follows: TGTGCCAGCAGCGACAGGGTCCTGGCAGGCAATCGCAATCAGCCCCAGCATTTT.

This clonotype was seen more than once but under ten times. The chain employs TRBV5-1 and TRBJ1-2; TRBD1 aligns across 9 bases. The CDR3 covers 13 residues. V shed 4 bases, J shed 6 bases, and the junction held 4 bases outside the gene matches. CDR1 is SGHRS and CDR2 is YFSETQ in the germline V gene. As DNA, the CDR3 is TGCGCCAGCAGCAGGACAGGGGACGATGGCTACACCTTC. Translation gives CASSRTGDDGYTF.

This clonotype was found many times. The DNA of the CDR3 is TGCAGCGTGGCCGCGGTAGCGAGAGAGACCCAGTACTTC. Amino acid sequence: CSVAAVARETQYF. This sequence joins TRBV29-1 and TRBJ2-5; a weak D match, TRBD2 (5 bases). Per the germline V gene, CDR1 is SQVTM and CDR2 is ANQGSEA. Trimming shortened V by 6 bases and J by 4 bases, and 15 bases separated the two germline ends. CDR3 length: 13 residues.

The genes are TRBV5-8 and TRBJ2-1, with D maybe TRBD2 (5 bases). The J call is doubtful: the DNA matches TRBJ2-7 better. Looked up from germline, CDR1 is SGHTS and CDR2 is YDEGEE. CDR3 length: 15 amino acids. Here the CDR3 reads CASRLSRRGLHEQYF. CDR3 DNA: TGTGCCAGCAGGCTTTCCAGAAGAGGGCTCCACGAGCAGTACTTC.

This clonotype was detected only a few times. CDR3 residues: CASSVEYWGIPYEQYF. The CDR3 DNA sequence: TGTGCCAGCAGCGTAGAATACTGGGGGATCCCCTACGAGCAGTACTTC. The rearrangement links TRBV9 to TRBJ2-7, with D perhaps assigned TRBD1 or TRBD2 (5 bases each). Per the germline V gene, CDR1 is SGDLS and CDR2 is YYNGEE. Trimming pared 0 bases from V and 2 bases from J, leaving 15 bases between. The CDR3 totals 16 residues.

This clonotype came up a few times. The chain is built from TRBV27 and TRBJ1-2; 8 positions match TRBD1. V was pared by 7 bases and J by 0 bases, with 7 bases of the junction left unmatched. This CDR3 spans 15 amino acids. Germline V gene data show CDR1 as MNHEY and CDR2 as SMNVEV (reference sequence). The CDR3 sequence: CASTRTGRTNYGYTF. CDR3 nucleotide sequence: TGTGCCAGCACCCGGACAGGGAGGACTAACTATGGCTACACCTTC.

The chain is built from TRBV20-1 and TRBJ2-1, with 11 bases fitting TRBD2. The junction had 8 bases not matched to a gene; V was cut back by 3 bases and J by 4 bases. The germline V gene has CDR1 DFQATT and CDR2 SNEGSKA (reference sequence). The CDR3 consists of 16 residues. The CDR3 region is CSARTVAGGLYNEQFF. The CDR3 DNA sequence: TGCAGTGCTAGGACCGTAGCGGGAGGGCTATACAATGAGCAGTTCTTC.

The chain is built from TRBV6-2 or TRBV6-3 and TRBJ2-5; 12 nucleotides agree with TRBD2. This CDR3 has 15 residues. In germline, CDR1 is MNHEY, CDR2 SVGEGT. J gave up 11 bases and V 6 bases, and 13 bases lay outside the gene matches. Here the CDR3 DNA reads TGTGCCAGCAGGGCGGCGCTAGCGGGAGGGAATGAGCAGTACTTC. It encodes CASRAALAGGNEQYF.

This clonotype showed up just once. The rearrangement joins TRBV7-2 to TRBJ2-3; 7 bases align to TRBD2. CDR3 length: 15 amino acids. With V trimmed by 3 bases and J by 2 bases, 5 bases remained unmatched. The V gene's germline CDR1 is SGHTA and CDR2 FQGNSA. CDR3 sequence (DNA): TGTGCCAGCAGCTTTAGCGGGTTCACCACAGATACGCAGTATTTT. This sequence encodes CASSFSGFTTDTQYF.

This chain uses TRBV18 with TRBJ2-5; D is possibly TRBD1 or TRBD2 (5 bases each). The J call may be faulty, since TRBJ2-7 better matches the DNA end. The CDR3 has 13 residues. CDR1 is KGHSH, CDR2 LQKENI, per germline. The CDR3 DNA follows: TGTGCCAGCTCCCCGGGACGGTCGACCGAGCAGTACTTC. Protein sequence: CASSPGRSTEQYF.

The rearrangement links TRBV5-1 to TRBJ2-5; no clear D gene. The V gene's germline CDR1 is SGHRS and CDR2 YFSETQ. The CDR3 is 12 residues long. Trimming shortened V by 4 bases and J by 7 bases, and 11 bases separated the two germline ends. CDR3 DNA: TGCGCCAGCAGCATCGGCGCAGGGACCCAGTACTTC. Its translation is CASSIGAGTQYF.

This clonotype was seen a handful of times. The chain links TRBV6-2 or TRBV6-3 to TRBJ2-7; D unclear. Germline CDR1 and CDR2: MNHEY and SVGEGT. CDR3 length: 13 amino acids. V lost 2 bases, J lost 4 bases, and 9 bases lay in between. CDR3 nucleotide sequence: TGTGCCAGCAGTTACGGGCCCGGATACGAGCAGTACTTC. It yields the protein CASSYGPGYEQYF.

The chain uses TRBV7-9 and TRBJ2-7; tentatively, D is TRBD2 (5 bases). Germline-derived CDR1 and CDR2 are SEHNR and FQNEAQ (reference sequence). Trimming stripped 0 bases from V and 0 bases from J, with 9 bases between. The CDR3 runs to 15 residues. This CDR3 is CASSLARASSYEQYF. CDR3 bases: TGTGCCAGCAGCTTAGCGAGGGCTAGCTCCTACGAGCAGTACTTC. The full variable domain, its missing parts supplied by reference TRBV7-9 and TRBJ2-7, is DTGVSQNPRHKITKRGQNVTFRCDPISEHNRLYWYRQTLGQGPEFLTYFQNEAQLEKSRLLSDRFSAERPKGSFSTLEIQRTEQGDSAMYLCASSLARASSYEQYFGPGTRLTVT.

This clonotype was detected a few times. The chain couples TRBV27 to TRBJ1-1; D is undetermined. The CDR3 contains 13 residues. Germline CDR1 MNHEY, CDR2 SMNVEV (reference sequence). Between the trimmed V and J ends, which lost 5 bases and 2 bases, there was a span of 9 bases. The CDR3 spells CASSPDPNTEAFF. In DNA, the CDR3 is TGTGCCAGCAGTCCGGACCCTAACACTGAAGCTTTCTTT.

The chain carries TRBV7-2 and TRBJ2-5; D possibly corresponds to TRBD2 (6 bases). Germline V CDR1 and CDR2: SGHTA, FQGNSA. V was cut by 5 bases and J by 4 bases, with 11 bases left in between. The CDR3 covers 13 residues. CDR3 sequence (DNA): TGTGCCAGCAGCGACCAGCGGGTAGAGACCCAGTACTTC. Protein: CASSDQRVETQYF.

Comment on this clonotype: One junction end disagrees with the germline gene, perhaps due to a read error. The chain employs TRBV20-1 and TRBJ1-2, with D perhaps matching TRBD1 (5 bases). Germline loops: CDR1 DFQATT, CDR2 SNEGSKA (reference sequence). This CDR3 is built from 13 residues. The CDR3 sequence is CSAGDSRGGGYTF. CDR3 DNA: TGCAGTGCTGGAGATTCCCGGGGGGGTGGCTACACCTTC.

The rearrangement joins TRBV11-2 to TRBJ2-1; no clear D. Germline loops: CDR1 SGHAT, CDR2 FQNNGV. Deletions cut 5 bases from V and 5 bases from J, with 7 bases between. CDR3 length: 12 amino acids. CDR3 residues: CASSLPDNEQFF. The CDR3, as DNA: TGTGCCAGCAGCCTCCCCGACAATGAGCAGTTCTTC.

The chain has TRBV20-1 and TRBJ2-1; D may correspond to TRBD1 or TRBD2 (5 bases each). CDR3 size: 13 residues. Trimming cost V 6 bases and J 4 bases, with 13 bases left between them. Germline CDR1 DFQATT, CDR2 SNEGSKA (reference sequence). The DNA for the CDR3 is TGCAGTGCGATGGGGACGGGTTACAATGAGCAGTTCTTC. Protein: CSAMGTGYNEQFF.

This clonotype has just a few counts. The chain has TRBV2 and TRBJ2-4, with D possibly TRBD2 on 6 matching bases. The J call is uncertain, as TRBJ2-7 better fits the DNA end. The germline CDR1 and CDR2 sequences are SNHLY and FYNNEI. This CDR3 has 13 residues. CDR3: CASSPTGTLEQYF. The CDR3 DNA is TGTGCCAGCAGCCCTACCGGGACTCTCGAGCAGTACTTC.